Detailed here is one TCR beta chain. Per germline, CDR1 PRHDT and CDR2 FYEKMQ (reference sequence). The germline V and J ends were trimmed by 2 bases and 5 bases, with 10 bases remaining between them. The CDR3 has 14 amino acids. The source of the sample is a study of blood T cell repertoires in COVID-19. Overall study context: Samples came from the United States, Italy and Spain, spanning acute and convalescent COVID-19.

Authors' processing steps: Estimates of nucleated cell counts were drawn from the amplification of reference gene primers. The data were produced by immunoSEQ multiplex PCR, yet TCRdb's version contains in-frame clones alone and is incomplete. The V and J calls and clone size come from that table; D and trimming were worked out from the DNA. The table lists about 300,000 clones, roughly 86% of them singletons. This receptor was taken from a woman in her 50s with acute or convalescent COVID-19. The V and J genes are TRBV13 and TRBJ2-1; no definite D call. The specimen was peripheral blood. CDR3 DNA: TGTGCCAGCAGCTTAAGCCTAGTAGACAATGAGCAGTTCTTC. Amino acids: CASSLSLVDNEQFF. Full variable domain (missing parts from reference TRBV13 and TRBJ2-1): AAGVIQSPRHLIKEKRETATLKCYPIPRHDTVYWYQQGPGQDPQFLISFYEKMQSDKGSIPDRFSAQQFSDYHSELNMSSLELGDSALYFCASSLSLVDNEQFFGPGTRLTVL.